Here is one T cell receptor (beta chain) with its context. Antigen specificity is unknown. CDR3 length equals 15 residues. The V end was cut by 1 base, the J end by 3 bases, with 11 bases between. Looked up from germline, CDR1 is SGHRS and CDR2 is YFSETQ. In TCRdb, the RT-PCR reads were re-called with MiXCR into one record per CDR3 protein. The sample holds 550,000 to 600,000 distinct CDR3 sequences, about 12% seen once. The entry originates in a study of response to subunit inactivated influenza vaccine. Notes on the study in general: The authors put forward the suggestion that each seasonal influenza vaccination may bring in only a limited number of new T cells.

Sequenced here: PBMCs from blood, sampled on the day of vaccination. This chain uses TRBV5-1 with TRBJ1-5, with a tentative D call TRBD1 (5 bases). The clonotype was recovered from a man between 50 and 59 years old who received an inactivated influenza vaccine. CDR3 sequence: CASSLQGLVNQPQHF. CDR3 DNA: TGCGCCAGCAGCTTGCAGGGTTTGGTCAATCAGCCCCAGCATTTT.